A selection of T cell receptor beta chains follows, all from one sample in a study of early T cells in non-severe SARS-CoV-2 infection. TCRdb re-called the 5' RACE reads with MiXCR, one entry per CDR3 protein. Altogether 60,000 to 75,000 distinct CDR3 sequences are present, around 11% being singletons, with the ten largest covering approximately 6.4%. Specimen: whole blood. The receptor source for this set is an adult who was a healthcare worker with PCR-confirmed SARS-CoV-2 infection or an uninfected control (not recorded which). Both conserved end residues are part of each CDR3. The D gene is left open where the match is weak. Expanded clones get a size class; other rows say once, few or many, or leave the size out.

V	size	D	J	DNA	CDR3
TRBV6-4	few	-	TRBJ2-5	TGTGCCAGCAGTGAAAACGAACAAGAGACCCAGTACTTC	CASSENEQETQYF
TRBV18	many	-	TRBJ1-6	TGTGCCAGCTCGTCAAAAGCTAAGTTGGCACCCCTCCACTTT	CASSSKAKLAPLHF
TRBV6-2/TRBV6-3	-	TRBD2	TRBJ2-7	TGTGCCAGCGCTAGCGGGGGATACCGCGAGCAGTACTTC	CASASGGYREQYF
TRBV24-1	few	TRBD2	TRBJ2-2	TGTGCCACCAGTGAACCGGGACTAGCGGGAACCGGGGAGCTGTTTTTT	CATSEPGLAGTGELFF
TRBV19	many	TRBD1	TRBJ2-1	TGTGCCAGTAGCAACCGTCGACAGGGGATCTCCTACAATGAGCAGTTCTTC	CASSNRRQGISYNEQFF
TRBV29-1	many	-	TRBJ2-3	TGCAGCGCCCGAACTACTAGCACAGATACGCAGTATTTT	CSARTTSTDTQYF
TRBV11-2	many	TRBD2	TRBJ2-3	TGTGCCAGCAGCTTAGTGCGACTAGCGCCCTACACAGATACGCAGTATTTT	CASSLVRLAPYTDTQYF
TRBV2	few	-	TRBJ2-7	TGTGCCAGCAGGCCCTGGGCGGGGCAAATCTACGAGCAGTACTTC	CASRPWAGQIYEQYF
TRBV12-3/TRBV12-4	-	-	TRBJ2-2	TGTGCCAGCATGAAACACTCGAACACCGGGGAGCTGTTTTTT	CASMKHSNTGELFF
TRBV11-1	few	TRBD1	TRBJ2-5	TGTGCCAGCAGCCTACAAACAGGGGATACACAAGAGACCCAGTACTTC	CASSLQTGDTQETQYF
TRBV11-3	-	-	TRBJ2-1	TGTGCCAGCAGCGGGTTATTAGGGAATGAGCAGTTCTTC	CASSGLLGNEQFF
TRBV27	-	-	TRBJ2-7	TGTGCCAGCAGTTCACTGGCTACGCTAACCTACGAGCAGTACTTC	CASSSLATLTYEQYF
TRBV15	many	-	TRBJ2-5	TGTGCCACCAGCAGAGCCTACCAAGAGACCCAGTACTTC	CATSRAYQETQYF
TRBV7-9	-	-	TRBJ2-3	TGTGCCAGCAGCCTGATTCAGGTGCAAATAGATACGCAGTATTTT	CASSLIQVQIDTQYF
TRBV2	-	-	TRBJ2-3	TGTGCCAGCAGTGAAGGTGTTGGGAGCACAGATACGCAGTATTTT	CASSEGVGSTDTQYF
TRBV12-3/TRBV12-4	many	-	TRBJ1-1	TGTGCCAGCAGTTTTAGACGATTGAACACTGAAGCTTTCTTT	CASSFRRLNTEAFF
TRBV5-1	few	-	TRBJ2-1	TGCGCCAGCAGCCTCCAGGACTCCTACAATGAGCAGTTCTTC	CASSLQDSYNEQFF
TRBV10-2	many	-	TRBJ2-2	TGCGCCACTTCCGGGACAAGGATCGCCGGGGAGCTGTTTTTT	CATSGTRIAGELFF
TRBV9	many	-	TRBJ2-3	TGTGCCAGCAGCGTAGAAGGGGTGGACAGTACGGCTAGCACAGATACGCAGTATTTT	CASSVEGVDSTASTDTQYF
TRBV7-9	few	-	TRBJ1-1	TGTGCCAGCAGCTTAGCGAGCAGGGGAGACACTGAAGCTTTCTTT	CASSLASRGDTEAFF
TRBV6-6	many	-	TRBJ1-3	TGTGCCAGCAGTTACTCGACCGGCCCGGGAAACACCATATATTTT	CASSYSTGPGNTIYF
TRBV24-1	-	-	TRBJ2-1	TGTGCCACCAGTGATTTGAAGGGGCGGTGGGGCAATGAGCAGTTCTTC	CATSDLKGRWGNEQFF
TRBV7-8	-	-	TRBJ1-6	TGTGCCAGCAGCCCTCGTGAAGGATGGAATTCACCCCTCCACTTT	CASSPREGWNSPLHF
TRBV13	many	-	TRBJ2-7	TGTGCCAGCAGCTTAGTAGGGGCGCGGAGCGAGCAGTACTTC	CASSLVGARSEQYF
TRBV20-1	many	TRBD1	TRBJ2-3	TGCAGTGCTAGGGGGACAGGGGAAGATACGCAGTATTTT	CSARGTGEDTQYF
TRBV12-3/TRBV12-4	few	-	TRBJ1-3	TGTGCCAGCAGTTACAGTAGCTCTGAAAACACCATATATTTT	CASSYSSSENTIYF
TRBV5-1	many	TRBD1	TRBJ2-7	TGCGCCAGCAGCAAGGGACAGGCCGAGCAGTACTTC	CASSKGQAEQYF
TRBV7-9	-	-	TRBJ1-1	TGTGCCAGCAGCTTAGGGTTCGACACTGAAGCTTTCTTT	CASSLGFDTEAFF
TRBV27	-	-	TRBJ2-1	TGTGCCAGCAGGACGGCCTACAATGAGCAGTTCTTC	CASRTAYNEQFF
TRBV18	-	-	TRBJ1-1	TGTGCCAGCTCACCATATTCGTCTTCTAAGAGCACTGAAGCTTTCTTT	CASSPYSSSKSTEAFF
TRBV7-8	many	-	TRBJ2-5	TGTGCCAGCAGCCGACCCTTGACAGACCGTCAAGAGACCCAGTACTTC	CASSRPLTDRQETQYF
TRBV29-1	many	TRBD2	TRBJ2-1	TGCAGCGTTGAAGGAGGCCTAGCGGGTAATGAGCAGTTCTTC	CSVEGGLAGNEQFF
TRBV29-1	few	-	TRBJ1-2	TGCAGCGTTGCTGAGGGTTGGTATGGCTACACCTTC	CSVAEGWYGYTF
TRBV9	-	TRBD2	TRBJ2-7	TGTGCCAGCAGCGTAGGCCCCCACTGGGGAAGCGGGAGCGAGCAGTACTTC	CASSVGPHWGSGSEQYF
TRBV7-9	many	TRBD1	TRBJ2-5	TGTGCCAGCTCCATCAAGGGGGCGGAAGAGACCCAGTACTTC	CASSIKGAEETQYF
TRBV7-9	few	TRBD1	TRBJ1-2	TGTGCCAGCAGCACCAAGGGACAGGGGTCCCTTGGCTACACCTTC	CASSTKGQGSLGYTF
TRBV25-1	many	-	TRBJ2-3	TGTGCCAGCAGTGAATTGGGGGGACCCACAGATACGCAGTATTTT	CASSELGGPTDTQYF
TRBV27	-	TRBD2	TRBJ2-3	TGTGCCAGCACCCCACGACTAGCGGCTAGCACAGATACGCAGTATTTT	CASTPRLAASTDTQYF
TRBV5-4	-	-	TRBJ1-6	TGTGCCAGCAGCTTGGAGGCCACGGCCAATTCACCCCTCCACTTT	CASSLEATANSPLHF
TRBV24-1	-	-	TRBJ1-5	TGTGCCACCAGTAAAGAGACATCTAATCAGCCCCAGCATTTT	CATSKETSNQPQHF
TRBV5-4	many	-	TRBJ1-2	TGTGCCAGCAGCTTCCCAGGGAGAGTCTATGGCTACACCTTC	CASSFPGRVYGYTF
TRBV7-2	few	-	TRBJ2-3	TGTGCCAGCAGCACTAGAGATTTCACAGATACGCAGTATTTT	CASSTRDFTDTQYF
TRBV5-1	few	TRBD1	TRBJ2-7	TGCGCCAGCAGCCCTGGGGGACAGGGATACGAGCAGTACTTC	CASSPGGQGYEQYF
TRBV4-3	many	-	TRBJ1-1	TGCGCCAGCACAAGGGCAGGTGGGGAAGCTTTCTTT	CASTRAGGEAFF
TRBV20-1	-	TRBD1	TRBJ2-5	TGCAGTGCTGTAGGGACAGTACAAGAGACCCAGTACTTC	CSAVGTVQETQYF
TRBV11-3	few	-	TRBJ2-1	TGTGCCAGCAGCTTCAAAATCGCCGGGGGCAGGGGAGTGAATGAGCAGTTCTTC	CASSFKIAGGRGVNEQFF
TRBV11-3	-	-	TRBJ2-1	TGTGCCAGCAGCTTAGATATGGGGCGGGCCTCCTACAATGAGCAGTTCTTC	CASSLDMGRASYNEQFF
TRBV7-9	-	-	TRBJ1-3	TGTGCCAGCAGCTTAGCGGTCGGGGCTACTGGAAACACCATATATTTT	CASSLAVGATGNTIYF
TRBV2	few	-	TRBJ2-7	TGTGCCAGCAAAAGTCAGGGGTTCCCCTACGAGCAGTACTTC	CASKSQGFPYEQYF
TRBV7-2	few	TRBD2	TRBJ2-3	TGTGCCAGCAAAAAGATAGCGGGGGGTTACACAGATACGCAGTATTTT	CASKKIAGGYTDTQYF
TRBV7-9	-	-	TRBJ1-6	TGTGCCACTCCCCGTACCCAAAATTCACCCCTCCACTTT	CATPRTQNSPLHF
TRBV29-1	few	-	TRBJ2-1	TGCAGCGTTAGGGGGGGGGCCTGGAATGAGCAGTTCTTC	CSVRGGAWNEQFF
TRBV4-1	-	TRBD1	TRBJ1-4	TGCGCCAGCAGTCGGACAGGGGGATTAGAAAAACTGTTTTTT	CASSRTGGLEKLFF